These 29 T cell receptor beta chains were all obtained from the same sample, sequenced in a study of a mutant IDH1 vaccine in newly diagnosed glioma. Their target antigens are unknown. As to time point: week 11, during vaccination. Alongside topical imiquimod, each dose of vaccine comprised 300 ug of mutant IDH1 20-mer peptide. Data came from immunoSEQ multiplex PCR; TCRdb stores just in-frame clones and leaves some out. Here the sample spans some 59,000 clones, around 89% being singletons. The material sequenced was PBMCs, taken from a glioma patient whose treatment included an IDH1 peptide vaccine. These receptors were obtained from a man aged 40-55 years with glioma.

The CDR3 DNA reads TGTGCCAGCAGCCAAGATCATAGAAACACCATATATTTT. This codes for CASSQDHRNTIYF. The chain combines TRBV4-2 with TRBJ1-3, with no clear D. Germline CDR1 is LGHNA and CDR2 is YNFKEQ. The CDR3 length is 13 residues. Between the trimmed V and J ends, which lost 0 bases and 5 bases, there was a span of 5 bases.

This clone was seen just once. V is TRBV28 and J is TRBJ1-5; no definite D call. V lost 3 bases and J lost 3, with 18 bases in between. The CDR3 contains 17 residues. CDR1 and CDR2 (germline): MDHEN, SYDVKM. Here the CDR3 reads CASSFQFDTNTNQPQHF. CDR3 DNA: TGTGCCAGCAGTTTCCAGTTCGACACTAACACCAATCAGCCCCAGCATTTT.

The chain recombines TRBV18 with TRBJ2-2; TRBD1 is a possible D gene (6 bases). Trimming stripped 1 base from V and 1 base from J, with 7 bases between. This CDR3 is 15 amino acids long. CDR1 is KGHSH, CDR2 LQKENI, per germline. The CDR3 protein is CASSPLQGNTGELFF. The CDR3 DNA sequence: TGTGCCAGCTCACCACTACAGGGGAACACCGGGGAGCTGTTTTTT.

The J gene is TRBJ1-5, the V gene TRBV27; 7 bases are a match to TRBD1. The V and J ends lost 5 bases and 5 bases, in that order; junction bases with no gene match: 6. Germline V gives CDR1 MNHEY, CDR2 SMNVEV (reference sequence). The CDR3 loop spans 14 amino acids. The CDR3 reads CASSPHRGDQPQHF. In DNA, the CDR3 is TGTGCCAGCAGTCCACACAGGGGAGATCAGCCCCAGCATTTT.

The chain couples TRBV6-1 to TRBJ2-7; TRBD2 is a possible D gene (6 bases). The CDR3 is 14 amino acids. The germline V and J ends were trimmed by 7 bases and 2 bases, with 15 bases remaining between them. Germline assignment: CDR1 MNHNS and CDR2 SASEGT. CDR3 DNA sequence: TGTGCCAGCACCCCCAGGGACTTAGCCTACGAGCAGTACTTC. As protein: CASTPRDLAYEQYF.

This chain links TRBV18 with TRBJ2-5; D possibly corresponds to TRBD2 (6 bases). V lost 1 base, J lost 4 bases, and 7 bases lay in between. The CDR3 loop spans 13 amino acids. Germline V gives CDR1 KGHSH, CDR2 LQKENI. CDR3 amino acids: CASSPLGGETQYF. The CDR3, as DNA: TGTGCCAGCTCACCACTGGGGGGAGAGACCCAGTACTTC.

CDR3: CASRSSSGSLEDEQFF. CDR3 nucleotides: TGTGCCAGCAGGAGCTCTAGCGGGAGTCTAGAGGATGAGCAGTTCTTC. J is TRBJ2-1 and V is TRBV6-6; 10 bases map to TRBD2. The J segment lost 8 bases and the V segment lost 6 bases, leaving 13 bases of the junction unmatched. The CDR3 length is 16 residues. Germline V CDR1 and CDR2: MNHNY, SVGAGI (reference sequence).

The chain couples TRBV5-4 to TRBJ1-2; D remains unclear. V was clipped by 0 bases and J by 4 bases, with 7 bases between them. Germline V gene sequence: CDR1 SGHNT, CDR2 YYREEE (reference sequence). The CDR3 runs 13 residues. The CDR3 loop reads CASSLGGFYGYTF. DNA for the CDR3: TGTGCCAGCAGCTTGGGTGGCTTCTATGGCTACACCTTC. The variable domain in full, with the rest retrieved from reference TRBV5-4 and TRBJ1-2, is ETGVTQSPTHLIKTRGQQVTLRCSSQSGHNTVSWYQQALGQGPQFIFQYYREEENGRGNFPPRFSGLQFPNYSSELNVNALELDDSALYLCASSLGGFYGYTFGSGTRLTVV.

This chain joins TRBV5-1 and TRBJ1-1; no clear D gene. The CDR3 covers 15 residues. The V gene's germline CDR1 is SGHRS and CDR2 YFSETQ. The V end was cut by 1 base, the J end by 1 base, with 11 bases between. The DNA of the CDR3 is TGCGCCAGCAGCTTGAGGGTAGCAGAGAACACTGAAGCTTTCTTT. Its protein product is CASSLRVAENTEAFF.

V and J are TRBV6-5 and TRBJ1-5; D unclear. Germline V gene lookup returns CDR1 MNHEY and CDR2 SVGAGI. The V and J ends lost 2 bases and 7 bases respectively, with 12 bases between them. This CDR3 region has 14 residues. CDR3 region: CASSYVGGWQPQHF. The CDR3 bases are TGTGCCAGCAGTTACGTGGGTGGGTGGCAGCCCCAGCATTTT.

The sample holds one count of this clone. The CDR3 sequence: CARGWQDTQYF. CDR3 in DNA: TGCGCCAGAGGGTGGCAAGATACGCAGTATTTT. The chain links TRBV23-1 to TRBJ2-3; D is unresolved. TRBV23-1 is designated an ORF whose function remains uncertain. This CDR3 comprises 11 residues. V dropped 9 bases and J dropped 5 bases, with 9 bases sitting between them.

The rearrangement uses TRBV28 and TRBJ1-1; no clear D. This CDR3 has 14 residues. Germline V gene data show CDR1 as MDHEN and CDR2 as SYDVKM. The V end was cut by 1 base, the J end by 4 bases, with 10 bases between. CDR3 sequence reads: CASSLSVGTTEAFF. CDR3 coding DNA: TGTGCCAGCAGTTTATCGGTCGGCACCACTGAAGCTTTCTTT.

The chain joins TRBV6-6 to TRBJ1-4, with TRBD1 matching 10 bases. CDR3 size: 15 residues. V shed 11 bases and J 5 bases; nucleotides not matched to a gene: 11. Germline assignment: CDR1 MNHNY and CDR2 SVGAGI (reference sequence). Here the CDR3 DNA reads TGTGCCTCGCTGGACCGGACAGGGGGGAATGAAAAACTGTTTTTT. As protein: CASLDRTGGNEKLFF.

This chain connects TRBV28 to TRBJ2-7; TRBD1 might be the D (5 bases). The V end lost 4 bases, the J end lost 6 bases, and 13 bases lay between the germline ends. CDR3 length equals 13 residues. Germline values: CDR1 MDHEN, CDR2 SYDVKM. DNA of the CDR3: TGTGCCAGCAGTTCGGGCCCTGGGGCCGAGCAGTACGTC. It specifies CASSSGPGAEQYV.

The chain combines TRBV2 with TRBJ1-2; D call uncertain. V was clipped by 11 bases and J by 8 bases, with 24 bases between them. The germline V gene has CDR1 SNHLY and CDR2 FYNNEI. The CDR3 runs 14 residues. The CDR3 bases are TGTGCCCTACCCAGTGGGCAGGTGGGTGAGGGCTACACCTTC. It translates to CALPSGQVGEGYTF.

The chain carries TRBV7-9 and TRBJ2-3; D is ambiguous. Per germline, CDR1 SEHNR and CDR2 FQNEAQ (reference sequence). Trimming took off 0 bases at V and 3 bases at J, with 16 bases between the two ends. The CDR3 has 17 residues. CDR3 amino acids: CASSLAMEGLSTDTQYF. CDR3 nucleotide sequence: TGTGCCAGCAGCTTAGCGATGGAAGGGCTAAGTACAGATACGCAGTATTTT.

This sequence joins TRBV7-2 and TRBJ2-1; 9 positions match TRBD1. The CDR3 spans 13 residues. V gave up 8 bases and J gave up 12 bases; unmatched junction bases: 11. The V gene's germline CDR1 is SGHTA and CDR2 FQGNSA. CDR3 nucleotide sequence: TGTGCCAGCGGGCCCGGTCTGGACAGGGGGCAGTTCTTC. Translating gives CASGPGLDRGQFF. Full variable domain (outside the CDR3, taken from reference TRBV7-2 and TRBJ2-1): GAGVSQSPSNKVTEKGKDVELRCDPISGHTALYWYRQSLGQGLEFLIYFQGNSAPDKSGLPSDRFSAERTGGSVSTLTIQRTQQEDSAVYLCASGPGLDRGQFFGPGTRLTVL.

A single count supports this clone. The J gene is TRBJ2-7, the V gene TRBV7-2; maybe TRBD1 (8 bases). The germline gives CDR1 SGHTA, CDR2 FQGNSA. The CDR3 runs to 14 residues. Trimming cost V 5 bases and J 10 bases, with 21 bases left between them. The CDR3 nucleotides are TGTGCCAGCAGCCTCACAGGGGGGGAGAAAACCCAGTACTTC. It yields the protein CASSLTGGEKTQYF.

The V gene is TRBV25-1, the J gene TRBJ1-5; tentatively, D is TRBD1 (6 bases). The germline V gene has CDR1 MGHDK and CDR2 SYGVNS. Trimming removed 5 bases from V and 0 bases from J, with 11 bases in between. This CDR3 spans 15 amino acids. The CDR3: CASSRTGYSNQPQHF. In DNA, the CDR3 is TGTGCCAGCAGTCGTACAGGGTATAGCAATCAGCCCCAGCATTTT.

The sample holds one count of this clone. The genes are TRBV28 and TRBJ1-2; D remains unclear. The CDR3 has 15 amino acids. V dropped 6 bases and J dropped 4 bases, with 18 bases sitting between them. CDR1 is MDHEN and CDR2 is SYDVKM in the germline V gene. The CDR3 protein is CASSLRGWVAYGYTF. The CDR3 DNA sequence: TGTGCCAGCAGCCTCCGCGGATGGGTGGCCTATGGCTACACCTTC.

The chain has TRBV18 and TRBJ1-3, with a possible D match to TRBD1 (5 bases). Trimming took off 10 bases at V and 4 bases at J, with 11 bases between the two ends. This CDR3 is 12 amino acids long. Looked up from germline, CDR1 is KGHSH and CDR2 is LQKENI. In DNA form, the CDR3 reads TGTGCCACCGCAGGGTTCGGAAACACCATATATTTT. Translated: CATAGFGNTIYF.

The genes are TRBV27 and TRBJ2-2, with D perhaps TRBD1 (5 bases). CDR1 and CDR2 (germline): MNHEY, SMNVEV (reference sequence). The CDR3 spans 14 residues. Trimming cost V 0 bases and J 5 bases, with 7 bases left between them. The CDR3 DNA reads as TGTGCCAGCAGTTTATCCAGGGTGACCGGGGAGCTGTTTTTT. Protein: CASSLSRVTGELFF.

The rearrangement joins TRBV19 to TRBJ1-2; D remains unclear. The CDR3 has 12 residues. V dropped 1 base and J dropped 7 bases, with 7 bases sitting between them. Per germline, CDR1 LNHDA and CDR2 SQIVND (reference sequence). The CDR3 DNA reads as TGTGCCAGTAGTATAGCGGGAGCTGGCTACACCTTC. Protein product: CASSIAGAGYTF.

The chain recombines TRBV28 with TRBJ1-1, with D unclear. The germline CDR1 and CDR2 sequences are MDHEN and SYDVKM. With 4 bases removed from V and 0 bases from J, the gap between germline ends came to 18 bases. This CDR3 is built from 17 residues. CDR3 nucleotide sequence: TGTGCCAGCAGTTCCACTCTGTCACGGGCCGTGAACACTGAAGCTTTCTTT. It specifies CASSSTLSRAVNTEAFF.

This clone was counted only a few times. This chain links TRBV11-2 with TRBJ2-7; 8 bases are a match to TRBD1. After removal of 5 bases from V and 3 bases from J, the junction contained 12 bases not matched to a gene. The CDR3 is 16 amino acids. Germline V lookup: CDR1 SGHAT, CDR2 FQNNGV. The chain's CDR3 is CASSPFPDRGHYEQYF. CDR3 nucleotide sequence: TGTGCCAGCAGCCCGTTCCCCGACAGGGGACACTACGAGCAGTACTTC.

The chain is built from TRBV27 and TRBJ2-1; a weak D match, TRBD2 (5 bases). V lost 2 bases and J lost 0, with 11 bases in between. The CDR3 runs 16 residues. Germline V lookup: CDR1 MNHEY, CDR2 SMNVEV (reference sequence). The chain's CDR3 is CASSLVGAGSYNEQFF. CDR3 nucleotide sequence: TGTGCCAGCAGTTTAGTGGGCGCGGGCTCCTACAATGAGCAGTTCTTC.

The gene calls are TRBV19 and TRBJ2-2, with TRBD2 identical over 7 bases. In germline, CDR1 is LNHDA, CDR2 SQIVND (reference sequence). This CDR3 comprises 15 residues. V lost 5 bases and J lost 5; bases outside the gene matches: 8. The CDR3 DNA reads as TGTGCCAGTAGTTCATCGGGGGGAGTGACCGGGGAGCTGTTTTTT. Encoded protein: CASSSSGGVTGELFF.

V gene TRBV7-9 combines with J gene TRBJ2-1; D is undetermined. Trimming pared 5 bases from V and 3 bases from J, leaving 11 bases between. CDR1 is SEHNR, CDR2 FQNEAQ, per germline (reference sequence). The CDR3 runs to 14 residues. The CDR3 reads CASSRPGFYNEQFF. In nucleotides, the CDR3 is TGTGCCAGCAGCCGCCCCGGGTTCTACAATGAGCAGTTCTTC.

This clone was detected only once. The CDR3 here is CASIRGSSYNEQFF. CDR3 coding DNA: TGTGCCTCCATTCGGGGGAGCTCCTACAATGAGCAGTTCTTC. This chain links TRBV30 with TRBJ2-1; the D gene is possibly TRBD2 (6 bases). The CDR3 totals 14 residues. Trimming cost V 7 bases and J 0 bases, with 13 bases left between them. Germline assignment: CDR1 GTSNPN and CDR2 SVGIG (reference sequence).